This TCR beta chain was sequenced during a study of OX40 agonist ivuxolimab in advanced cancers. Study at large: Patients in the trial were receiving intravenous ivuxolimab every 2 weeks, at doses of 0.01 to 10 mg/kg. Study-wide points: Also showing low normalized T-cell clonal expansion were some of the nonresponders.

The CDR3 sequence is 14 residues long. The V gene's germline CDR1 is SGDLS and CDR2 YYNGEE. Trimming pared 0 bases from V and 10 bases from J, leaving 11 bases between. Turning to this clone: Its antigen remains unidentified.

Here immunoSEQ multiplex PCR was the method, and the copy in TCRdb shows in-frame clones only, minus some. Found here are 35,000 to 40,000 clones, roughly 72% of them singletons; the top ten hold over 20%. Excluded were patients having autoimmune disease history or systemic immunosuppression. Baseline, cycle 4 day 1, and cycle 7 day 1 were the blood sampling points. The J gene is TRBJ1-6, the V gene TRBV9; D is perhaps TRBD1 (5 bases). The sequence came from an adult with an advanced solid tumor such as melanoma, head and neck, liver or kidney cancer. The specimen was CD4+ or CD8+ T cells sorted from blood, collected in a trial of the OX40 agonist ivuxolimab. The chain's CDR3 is CASSVGGVGSPLHF. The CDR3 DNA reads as TGTGCCAGCAGCGTAGGAGGGGTGGGCTCACCCCTCCACTTT. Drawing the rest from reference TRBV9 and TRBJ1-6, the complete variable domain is DSGVTQTPKHLITATGQRVTLRCSPRSGDLSVYWYQQSLDQGLQFLIQYYNGEERAKGNILERFSAQQFPDLHSELNLSSLELGDSALYFCASSVGGVGSPLHFGNGTRLTVT.